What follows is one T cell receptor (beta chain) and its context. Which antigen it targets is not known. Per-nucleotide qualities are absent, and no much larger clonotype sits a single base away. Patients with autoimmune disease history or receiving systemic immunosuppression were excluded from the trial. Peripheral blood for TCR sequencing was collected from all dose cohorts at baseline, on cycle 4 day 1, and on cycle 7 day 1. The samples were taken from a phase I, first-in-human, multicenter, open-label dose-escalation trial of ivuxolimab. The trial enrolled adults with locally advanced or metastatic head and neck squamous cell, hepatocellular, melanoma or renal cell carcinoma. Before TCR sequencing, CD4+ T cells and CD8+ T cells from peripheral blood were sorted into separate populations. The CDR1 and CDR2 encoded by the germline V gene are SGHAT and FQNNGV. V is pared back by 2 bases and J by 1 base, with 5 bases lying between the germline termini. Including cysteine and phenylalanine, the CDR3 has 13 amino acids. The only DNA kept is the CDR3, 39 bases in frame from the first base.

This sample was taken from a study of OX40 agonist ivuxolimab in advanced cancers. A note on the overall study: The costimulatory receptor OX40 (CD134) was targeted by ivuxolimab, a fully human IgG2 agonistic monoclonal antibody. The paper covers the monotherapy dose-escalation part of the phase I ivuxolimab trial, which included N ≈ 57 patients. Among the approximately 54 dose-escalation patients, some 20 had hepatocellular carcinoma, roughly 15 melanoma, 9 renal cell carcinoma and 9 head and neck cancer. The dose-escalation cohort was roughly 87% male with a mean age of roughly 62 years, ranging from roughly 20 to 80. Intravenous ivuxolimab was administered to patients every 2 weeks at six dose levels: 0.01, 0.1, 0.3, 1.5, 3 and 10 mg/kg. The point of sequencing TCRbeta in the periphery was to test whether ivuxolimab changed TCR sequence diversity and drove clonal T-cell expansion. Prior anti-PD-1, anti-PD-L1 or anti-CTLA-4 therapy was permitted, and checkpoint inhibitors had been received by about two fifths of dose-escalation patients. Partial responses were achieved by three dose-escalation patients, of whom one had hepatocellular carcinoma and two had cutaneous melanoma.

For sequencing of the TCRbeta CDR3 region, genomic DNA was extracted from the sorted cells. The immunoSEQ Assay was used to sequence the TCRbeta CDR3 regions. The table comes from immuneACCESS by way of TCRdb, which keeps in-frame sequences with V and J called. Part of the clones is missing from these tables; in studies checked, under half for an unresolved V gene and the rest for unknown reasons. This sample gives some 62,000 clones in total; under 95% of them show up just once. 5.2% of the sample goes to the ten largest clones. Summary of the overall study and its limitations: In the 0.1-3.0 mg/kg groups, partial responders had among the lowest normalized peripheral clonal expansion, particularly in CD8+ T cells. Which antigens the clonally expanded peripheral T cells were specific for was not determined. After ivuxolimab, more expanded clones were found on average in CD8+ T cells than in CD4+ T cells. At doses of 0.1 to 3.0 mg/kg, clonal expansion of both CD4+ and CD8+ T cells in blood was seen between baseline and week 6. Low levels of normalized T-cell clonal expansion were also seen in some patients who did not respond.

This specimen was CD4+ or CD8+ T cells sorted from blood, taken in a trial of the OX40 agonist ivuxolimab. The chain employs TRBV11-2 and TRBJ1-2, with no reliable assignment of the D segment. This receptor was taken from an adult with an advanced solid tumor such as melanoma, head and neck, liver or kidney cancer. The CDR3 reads CASSLSHNYGYTF. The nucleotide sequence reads TGTGCCAGCAGCTTAAGCCATAACTATGGCTACACCTTC.